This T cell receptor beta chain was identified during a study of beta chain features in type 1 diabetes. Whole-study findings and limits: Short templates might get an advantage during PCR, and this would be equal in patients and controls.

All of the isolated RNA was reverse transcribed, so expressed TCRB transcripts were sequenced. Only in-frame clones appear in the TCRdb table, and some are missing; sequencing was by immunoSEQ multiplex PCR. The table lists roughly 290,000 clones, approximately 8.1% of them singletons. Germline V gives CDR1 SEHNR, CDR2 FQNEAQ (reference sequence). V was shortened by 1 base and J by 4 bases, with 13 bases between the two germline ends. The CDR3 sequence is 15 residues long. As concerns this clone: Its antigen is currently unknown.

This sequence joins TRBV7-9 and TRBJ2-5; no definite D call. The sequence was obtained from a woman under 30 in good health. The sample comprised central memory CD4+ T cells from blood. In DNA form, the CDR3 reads TGTGCCAGCAGCTTAGGCTCTAGAAGGCTAGAGACCCAGTACTTC. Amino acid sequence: CASSLGSRRLETQYF.